This T cell receptor (beta chain) was identified during a study of control samples from healthy donors and cancer patients (dated by TCRdb to the early 2020s). From a lookup of the germline V gene, CDR1 and CDR2 are SGHRS and YFSETQ. Clipping removes 5 bases from V and 4 bases from J, with 6 as the unmatched junction base count. The CDR3, from cysteine to phenylalanine, totals 14 residues. Only the CDR3 part of the read is kept: 42 bases, read in frame from the first base. In the case of this clone: Its binding antigen is unknown. It has no much larger one-base neighbor in the sample; base qualities were not kept.

Libraries were constructed by the immunoSEQ multiplex PCR assay. In its TCRdb copy, this immuneACCESS table keeps in-frame sequences only and misses some clones. Where compared with another copy, unresolved V genes explain less than half of these, and the others have no known cause. The sample yields approximately 70,000 clones; over 85% were counted once. The ten biggest clones cover over 4.5% of the sample. The source is a man aged 55 to 69 with colorectal cancer. The chain employs TRBV5-1 and TRBJ1-3, with 7 middle bases fitting TRBD1. The sample taken for sequencing was PBMCs. In nucleotide form, the sequence is TGCGCCAGCAGTCCCGGGACAGAGGGAAACACCATATATTTT. Translation gives CASSPGTEGNTIYF.